This is a list of T cell receptor beta chains from one sample in a study of vaccination and CD4 T cells after COVID-19. Their target antigens are unknown. TCRdb ran MiXCR on the PCR reads and lists one entry per CDR3 protein. The sample consists of under 15,000 distinct CDR3 sequences, around 42% of them appearing once. Source: CD4+ T cells from blood, cultured in vitro, taken before SARS-CoV-2 vaccination. The receptor source for this set is a human donor who had recovered from COVID-19. The conserved cysteine and the conserved F or W are not part of the CDR3 here. D genes are given only for firm matches. Some rows mark clone size as missing; the rest say once, few, many or name a class of expanded clone.

abundance	len	v_gene	j_gene	d_gene	CDR3aa
NA	11	TRBV19	TRBJ2-5	NA	ASSTGLRGTQY
NA	11	TRBV15	TRBJ2-2	NA	ATSRAGAGEMF
few	14	TRBV6-4	TRBJ2-1	TRBD2	ASSDSGTSVYNEQF
NA	12	TRBV7-8	TRBJ1-2	NA	ASSLNSIGIGYT
NA	12	TRBV6-1	TRBJ1-1	TRBD1	ASSLSGQVRPPF
NA	10	TRBV5-6	TRBJ1-1	NA	ASMTGNTEAF
few	14	TRBV6-1	TRBJ2-7	TRBD1	ASSPTFLDRAYEQY
NA	12	TRBV19	TRBJ1-1	NA	ASSAKGPNTEAF
NA	14	TRBV7-9	TRBJ1-6	NA	ASSLASGRINSPLH
few	12	TRBV7-3	TRBJ2-2	NA	ASSPWQGAGELF
NA	14	TRBV7-7	TRBJ2-3	NA	ASSPLGSRGTDTQY
large	11	TRBV15	TRBJ2-7	NA	ATSRDTRGEQY
few	11	TRBV6-1	TRBJ1-6	NA	ASSETVRSPLH
few	11	TRBV27	TRBJ1-2	NA	ASSSGASYGYT